This T cell receptor (beta chain) emerged from a study of T cell responses to AZD1222 COVID-19 vaccine. Germline V gene sequence: CDR1 MNHEY, CDR2 SMNVEV (reference sequence). V lost 2 bases to trimming and J lost 4 bases, with 9 bases between them. The CDR3 totals 13 residues. Clones were read by immunoSEQ multiplex PCR, and TCRdb kept only the in-frame ones, dropping some. Here the sample spans approximately 67,000 clones, nearly 90% being singletons. This chain joins TRBV27 and TRBJ2-7; D may be TRBD1 or TRBD2 (5 bases each). Sequenced material: peripheral blood, taken 28 days after the second AZD1222 dose. This clonotype originated in an adult who received the AZD1222 COVID-19 vaccine. The CDR3 sequence: CASSLGTGYEQYF. CDR3 sequence (DNA): TGTGCCAGCAGTTTAGGGACGGGATACGAGCAGTACTTC.